A single sample gave rise to the 8 T cell receptor beta chains below, sequenced in a study of vaccination effects on CD4 cells after COVID-19 (dated by TCRdb to between 2021 and 2022). Library creation used the immunoSEQ multiplex PCR assay. Drawn from immuneACCESS, this table holds only the in-frame rearrangements with V and J called that TCRdb kept. Clones are partly lost; checked studies trace under half to an unresolved V gene and leave the rest unexplained. The sample profile shows roughly 45,000 clones; roughly four fifths of them were found once. The ten largest clones add up to just under 30% of the sample. These receptors lack a known antigen. To identify antigen-specific CD4+ T cell clonotypes by their expansion, the ViraFEST assay first stimulated PBMC with viral peptide pools and then applied TCR sequencing. After 10 days of culture, CD4+ T cells were isolated with the EasySep CD4+ T cell isolation kit. Convalescent patients had PCR-confirmed SARS-CoV-2 infection between March and December 2020, before Alpha, Beta and Delta variants emerged in the United States.

Sequenced material: CD4+ T cells from PBMCs cultured with a peptide pool, taken before COVID-19 vaccination. The receptors were gathered from a human donor who had a prior SARS-CoV-2 infection.

The V gene is TRBV5-1, the J gene TRBJ2-7; no clear D. V dropped 2 bases and J dropped 1 base, with 10 bases sitting between them. This CDR3 has 14 amino acids. The V gene's germline CDR1 is SGHRS and CDR2 YFSETQ. CDR3 DNA sequence: TGCGCCAGCAGCTTACAACGGCAGTCCTACGAGCAGTACTTC. This encodes CASSLQRQSYEQYF.

This clone was detected only a few times. CDR3 amino acids: CASSIDGDIAGGIDTQYF. The CDR3 region has the DNA TGTGCCAGTAGTATAGATGGGGATATAGCGGGGGGCATAGATACGCAGTATTTT. The chain combines TRBV19 with TRBJ2-3; 10 bases match TRBD2. This CDR3 has 18 amino acids. Trimming took 0 bases from V and 5 from J; bases not matched to a gene: 11. In germline, CDR1 is LNHDA, CDR2 SQIVND (reference sequence).

Only a few counts were recorded for this clone. This rearrangement joins TRBV5-6 to TRBJ2-2, with D uncertain. Germline V lookup: CDR1 SGHDT, CDR2 YYEEEE. This CDR3 has 15 residues. V lost 0 bases, J lost 4 bases, and 10 bases lay in between. CDR3 in DNA: TGTGCCAGCAGCTTGGGCGGCCTTGGCACCGGGGAGCTGTTTTTT. Amino acid sequence: CASSLGGLGTGELFF. The whole variable domain, remainder taken from reference TRBV5-6 and TRBJ2-2, is DAGVTQSPTHLIKTRGQQVTLRCSPKSGHDTVSWYQQALGQGPQFIFQYYEEEERQRGNFPDRFSGHQFPNYSSELNVNALLLGDSALYLCASSLGGLGTGELFFGEGSRLTVL.

This clone appeared a few times. The chain is built from TRBV24-1 and TRBJ1-5, with a weak D call TRBD1 (6 bases). Per germline, CDR1 KGHDR and CDR2 SFDVKD. This CDR3 has 15 residues. V shed 5 bases and J shed 5 bases, with 15 bases lying between them. This CDR3 reads CATSVGGGGYQPQHF. The CDR3 bases are TGTGCCACCAGTGTTGGGGGCGGGGGATATCAGCCCCAGCATTTT.

This chain links TRBV7-6 with TRBJ2-7; tentative D call: TRBD1 (5 bases). The CDR3 has 15 residues. From germline, CDR1 is SGHVS and CDR2 FNYEAQ. V was pared by 3 bases and J by 2 bases, with 14 bases between. The CDR3 here is CASSFSVGPPYEQYF. The CDR3 bases are TGTGCCAGCAGCTTTTCGGTGGGGCCTCCCTACGAGCAGTACTTC.

The chain combines TRBV15 with TRBJ2-7; D possibly matches TRBD1 or TRBD2 (5 bases each). This CDR3 has 15 amino acids. The germline CDR1 and CDR2 sequences are LNHNV and YYDKDF (reference sequence). The V end lost 1 base, the J end lost 2 bases, and 12 bases lay between the germline ends. CDR3 sequence reads: CATSRGGTGAYEQYF. The CDR3 region has the DNA TGTGCCACCAGCAGAGGAGGGACGGGTGCCTACGAGCAGTACTTC.

This CDR3 is CASRKTGEDGDTQYF. The CDR3, as DNA: TGTGCCAGCAGGAAAACAGGGGAGGATGGAGATACGCAGTATTTT. The chain uses TRBV6-5 and TRBJ2-3; tentatively, D is TRBD1 (7 bases). V shed 6 bases and J shed 5 bases, with 18 bases lying between them. Germline V gene sequence: CDR1 MNHEY, CDR2 SVGAGI. The CDR3 spans 15 residues.

This clone was recorded only once. CDR3 sequence: CASSLARLVSNQPQHF. The CDR3 DNA sequence: TGTGCCAGCAGCTTAGCTCGATTGGTTAGCAATCAGCCCCAGCATTTT. The chain couples TRBV7-8 to TRBJ1-5; D unresolved. This CDR3 has 16 residues. Deletions cut 0 bases from V and 0 bases from J, with 9 bases between. Germline assignment: CDR1 SGHVS and CDR2 FQNEAQ.